Described below is a single TCR beta chain sequence and its context. The sample is drawn from a study of blood T cell repertoires in COVID-19. Data came from immunoSEQ multiplex PCR; TCRdb stores just in-frame clones and leaves some out. The sample carries roughly 190,000 clones, roughly 80% recorded once. The germline V gene encodes CDR1 MGHDK and CDR2 SYGVNS. The V and J ends lost 2 bases and 8 bases respectively, with 9 bases between them. This CDR3 contains 12 residues. The chain joins TRBV25-1 to TRBJ1-2; unclear D gene. Sequences were obtained from peripheral blood. The TCR sequence derives from a woman in her 70s with COVID-19, enrolled during active disease. The CDR3 sequence: CASSENGRGYTF. CDR3 sequence (DNA): TGTGCCAGCAGTGAAAATGGGAGAGGCTACACCTTC.